This entry lists 11 T cell receptor beta chains sequenced from one sample in a study of post-analysis software for immune sequencing data (dated by TCRdb to between 2015 and 2016). Libraries were constructed by PCR. Sequenced on an Illumina HiSeq 2500. Unique molecular identifiers were incorporated into TCR beta cDNA libraries to reduce PCR and sequencing biases. Through fastp at Q25 and MiXCR, TCRdb rebuilt clones from the public reads, retaining in-frame beta chains. Every CDR3 protein is listed once, alongside the most common genes and DNA of its rows. The sample table records about 540,000 distinct CDR3 sequences; roughly 34% of these occur just once. Approximately 5.4% of the sample comes from the top ten. For these receptors, no antigen is known. General study outcomes and caveats: Four to six TRBV segments, including TRBV5-6, TRBV5-1 and TRBV20-1, were significantly more frequent in patients than controls.

The specimen was blood. These TCRs come from a girl aged 2-17 years with multiple sclerosis.

V gene TRBV2 combines with J gene TRBJ1-2; 11 positions match TRBD1. Per germline, CDR1 SNHLY and CDR2 FYNNEI. J gave up 6 bases and V 6 bases, and 6 bases lay outside the gene matches. CDR3 length: 14 amino acids. CDR3 loop: CASRARTGGDGYTF. CDR3 DNA: TGTGCCAGCAGGGCGAGGACAGGGGGCGATGGCTACACCTTC.

V and J are TRBV5-1 and TRBJ1-6, with TRBD1 matching over 8 bases. The CDR3 runs to 16 residues. Germline CDR1 and CDR2: SGHRS and YFSETQ. Germline trimming cut 4 bases from V and 7 bases from J; bases unmatched to any gene: 10. CDR3 residues: CASSTFSDRENSPLHF. The CDR3 DNA reads TGCGCCAGCAGCACCTTTTCGGACAGGGAAAATTCACCCCTCCACTTT.

This sequence joins TRBV4-2 and TRBJ2-1; 9 bases fit TRBD2. The V gene end was trimmed by 0 bases and the J gene end by 3 bases; junction bases not matched to a gene: 9. The CDR3 has 18 residues. CDR1 and CDR2 (germline): LGHNA, YNFKEQ. The CDR3: CASSQDQQRGDVYNEQFF. DNA of the CDR3: TGTGCCAGCAGCCAAGATCAGCAGCGGGGGGATGTCTACAATGAGCAGTTCTTC.

The rearrangement links TRBV7-2 to TRBJ1-2; D is possibly TRBD1 (6 bases). Trimming shortened V by 2 bases and J by 2 bases, and 21 bases separated the two germline ends. Germline CDR1 SGHTA, CDR2 FQGNSA. CDR3 length equals 18 residues. CDR3 in amino acids: CASSLITKSRGINYGYTF. In nucleotides, the CDR3 is TGTGCCAGCAGCTTAATTACGAAGAGCAGGGGAATAAACTATGGCTACACCTTC.

The genes are TRBV20-1 and TRBJ2-3; tentatively, D is TRBD2 (5 bases). Between the trimmed V and J ends, which lost 2 bases and 4 bases, there was a span of 16 bases. This CDR3 has 15 amino acids. The germline V gene encodes CDR1 DFQATT and CDR2 SNEGSKA (reference sequence). This CDR3 reads CSARSAGSLPDTQYF. In DNA, the CDR3 is TGCAGTGCTAGATCGGCGGGCAGCCTCCCAGATACGCAGTATTTT.

The V call is TRBV6-6, the J call TRBJ1-2, with 7 bases identical to TRBD1. Trimming removed 7 bases from V and 8 bases from J; junction bases left unmatched: 13. Germline V gene sequence: CDR1 MNHNY, CDR2 SVGAGI (reference sequence). The CDR3 has 14 residues. The DNA for the CDR3 is TGTGCCAGCAACCGACAGGGCCGGGCATGGGGCTACACCTTC. It specifies CASNRQGRAWGYTF.

This chain joins TRBV6-1 and TRBJ2-2; 13 nucleotides align to TRBD2. CDR3 length: 17 amino acids. The V segment lost 6 bases and the J segment 4 bases; nucleotides outside the gene matches: 8. Germline assignment: CDR1 MNHNS and CDR2 SASEGT. CDR3: CASSFGLAGVFTGELFF. DNA for the CDR3: TGTGCCAGCAGCTTCGGACTAGCGGGGGTATTCACCGGGGAGCTGTTTTTT.

This clonotype was observed a handful of times. The chain couples TRBV29-1 to TRBJ1-1; TRBD1 is a possible D gene (6 bases). CDR3 length: 13 residues. Germline values: CDR1 SQVTM, CDR2 ANQGSEA. Deletions cut 3 bases from V and 0 bases from J, with 8 bases between. The CDR3 DNA is TGCAGCGTTGAGAAGGGGGTGAACACTGAAGCTTTCTTT. Its protein product is CSVEKGVNTEAFF.

This clonotype was detected a few times. The chain is built from TRBV20-1 and TRBJ1-1, with D unclear. The CDR3 length is 11 residues. The germline V gene has CDR1 DFQATT and CDR2 SNEGSKA (reference sequence). Trimming pared 6 bases from V and 1 base from J, leaving 6 bases between. CDR3 coding DNA: TGCAGTGCCGTGGGGAACACTGAAGCTTTCTTT. The encoded protein is CSAVGNTEAFF.

The chain uses TRBV20-1 and TRBJ2-2; 13 bases are a match to TRBD2. The J segment lost 1 base and the V segment lost 6 bases, leaving 2 bases of the junction unmatched. Germline loops: CDR1 DFQATT, CDR2 SNEGSKA (reference sequence). This CDR3 has 15 amino acids. The DNA for the CDR3 is TGCAGTGCGCGGACTAGCGGGAGGAACACCGGGGAGCTGTTTTTT. Translation gives CSARTSGRNTGELFF.

This chain's CDR3 is CASSLARADSPLHF. The DNA for the CDR3 is TGTGCCAGCAGTTTAGCTAGGGCGGATTCACCCCTCCACTTT. The chain links TRBV12-3 or TRBV12-4 to TRBJ1-6, with D hard to call. Trimming removed 0 bases at V and 8 bases at J, with 8 bases between. The CDR3 contains 14 residues.